This T cell receptor beta chain was found in a study of OX40 agonist ivuxolimab in advanced cancers. For the study at large: Three patients responded partially, comprising one with hepatocellular carcinoma and two with cutaneous melanoma.

Produced via immunoSEQ multiplex PCR; TCRdb's table is partial and in-frame only. This table holds some 77,000 clones, around 87% found once. Germline V CDR1 and CDR2: MNHEY, SMNVEV (reference sequence). CDR3 length: 15 amino acids. V lost 2 bases to trimming and J lost 2 bases, with 13 bases between them. Patients were excluded for autoimmune disease history or systemic immunosuppression. The chain is built from TRBV27 and TRBJ2-7, with unresolved D. The receptor was derived from an adult with an advanced solid tumor such as melanoma, head and neck, liver or kidney cancer. The sample was CD4+ or CD8+ T cells sorted from blood, taken in a trial of the OX40 agonist ivuxolimab. CDR3 region: CASSLRFGPTYEQYF. CDR3 sequence (DNA): TGTGCCAGCAGTTTAAGGTTTGGGCCTACCTACGAGCAGTACTTC.